These T cell receptor beta chains were read from a single sample in a study of blood T cell repertoires in COVID-19. The repertoire was sequenced with immunoSEQ multiplex PCR; TCRdb's copy has only in-frame clones and lacks some. This sample has a few hundred thousand clones; about 90% occur once, and the top ten carry over 3.5%. Sequenced sample: peripheral blood. The receptors come from a woman between 40 and 55 years old with acute or convalescent COVID-19. Both conserved end residues are part of each CDR3. The D gene is left open where the match is weak. Clone sizes are given selectively: once, few, many, or a class where the clone is expanded.

d_gene	v_gene	j_gene	abundance	CDR3nt	CDR3aa
-	TRBV6-6	TRBJ1-4	-	TGTGCCAGCAGCAGGGACACCACTAATGAAAAACTGTTTTTT	CASSRDTTNEKLFF
-	TRBV11-3	TRBJ2-3	-	TGTGCCAGCAGCTCGGGACACTTCGACACAGATACGCAGTATTTT	CASSSGHFDTDTQYF
-	TRBV7-9	TRBJ1-5	-	TGTGCCAGCAGCTTCCACAGCATGGGACTGCCGGATAGCAATCAGCCCCAGCATTTT	CASSFHSMGLPDSNQPQHF
TRBD1	TRBV2	TRBJ2-5	-	TGTGCCAGCAGTGATGGGACAGGGGGCGAGACCCAGTACTTC	CASSDGTGGETQYF
-	TRBV19	TRBJ1-4	-	TGTGCCAGTACCGGGAATGAAAAACTGTTTTTT	CASTGNEKLFF
-	TRBV19	TRBJ1-2	-	TGTGCCACGAGGACAGATTTTAGCTATGGCTACACCTTC	CATRTDFSYGYTF
TRBD1	TRBV6-6	TRBJ1-1	-	TGTGCCAGCAGTTTTGGACAGGGGAACACTGAAGCTTTCTTT	CASSFGQGNTEAFF
TRBD1	TRBV5-1	TRBJ1-2	once	TGCGCCAGCAGCTTGGGGACAGGGACCTATGGCTACACCTTC	CASSLGTGTYGYTF
-	TRBV10-3	TRBJ1-5	-	TGTGCCATCAGTGAGCCCACCGGAGGGGCCAATCAGCCCCAGCATTTT	CAISEPTGGANQPQHF
TRBD1	TRBV19	TRBJ1-5	-	TGTGCCAGTAGTATATTGTCGGAGACAGGGATTCTGCCCCAGCATTTT	CASSILSETGILPQHF
-	TRBV6-5	TRBJ1-1	-	TGTGCCAGCAGTTACGGGGCCAGCACTGAAGCTTTCTTT	CASSYGASTEAFF
-	TRBV4-1	TRBJ1-2	-	TGCGCCAGCAGCCAAAGGGGCAGGGCTAACTATGGCTACACCTTC	CASSQRGRANYGYTF
-	TRBV4-2	TRBJ2-3	-	TGTGCCAGCAGCCATGGGGGGGCCAGAAGTGTTGGAGATACGCAGTATTTT	CASSHGGARSVGDTQYF
TRBD1	TRBV15	TRBJ1-1	-	TGTGCCACCAGCAGGGACAGGGGCTTTGGCACTGAAGCTTTCTTT	CATSRDRGFGTEAFF
-	TRBV19	TRBJ1-2	-	TGTGCCAGTAGGCGGGATTACCCCAACTATGGCTACACCTTC	CASRRDYPNYGYTF
TRBD1	TRBV10-3	TRBJ1-5	-	TGTGCCATCAGTCGTACAGGGGATAGCAATCAGCCCCAGCATTTT	CAISRTGDSNQPQHF
-	TRBV5-1	TRBJ1-1	-	TGCGCCAGCAGCTTGTACGGGGTTGGGCCCACTGAAGCTTTCTTT	CASSLYGVGPTEAFF
-	TRBV6-1	TRBJ1-3	-	TGTGCCAGCAGTGTCTTCACAGGCTCTGGAAACACCATATATTTT	CASSVFTGSGNTIYF
-	TRBV30	TRBJ2-4	-	TGTGCCTGGAGTCAGACCCCCGGACTAGCCAAAAACATTCAGTACTTC	CAWSQTPGLAKNIQYF
-	TRBV4-1	TRBJ1-2	-	TGCGCCAGCAGCCAAGGTCAGGCTCCAGCTAACTATGGCTACACCTTC	CASSQGQAPANYGYTF
TRBD1	TRBV18	TRBJ1-2	few	TGTGCCAGCTCACCGGGACAGCCTAGGGATAATGGCTACACCTTC	CASSPGQPRDNGYTF
-	TRBV7-2	TRBJ2-3	once	TGTGCCAGCAGCTTAGCAGGGGCAGATACGCAGTATTTT	CASSLAGADTQYF
-	TRBV6-6	TRBJ1-3	-	TGTGCCAGCAGTTACTCGTCCGGGTATGAGGGAAACACCATATATTTT	CASSYSSGYEGNTIYF
-	TRBV18	TRBJ1-1	-	TGTGCCAGCTCACCACAGGGGGTGGAAACTGAAGCTTTCTTT	CASSPQGVETEAFF
TRBD1	TRBV19	TRBJ1-1	-	TGTGCCAGTAGTATAGAGGGCCGGGACAGAGCTTTCTTT	CASSIEGRDRAFF
-	TRBV12-3/TRBV12-4	TRBJ1-2	once	TGTGCCAGCAGGGGGCAGAACTATGGCTACACCTTC	CASRGQNYGYTF
TRBD1	TRBV7-8	TRBJ1-1	-	TGTGCCAGCAGCTTGCACAGGGGATCCATGAACACTGAAGCTTTCTTT	CASSLHRGSMNTEAFF
-	TRBV1	TRBJ2-4	many	TGCACCAGCAGCCAAGACTCGGCCAAAAACATTCAGTACTTC	CTSSQDSAKNIQYF
-	TRBV19	TRBJ1-5	-	TGTGCCAGTAGTATCCACAGGGACCAGCCCCAGCATTTT	CASSIHRDQPQHF
TRBD1	TRBV18	TRBJ1-5	-	TGTGCCAGCTCAGGGACAGGGGCAAATCAGCCCCAGCATTTT	CASSGTGANQPQHF